The source of this T cell receptor (beta chain) is a study of identical twins. Findings and caveats of the study: Memory repertoires showed no such pattern, whereas abundant cord blood beta clonotypes carried fewer insertions. With beta out-of-frame sequences, excess sharing by twins was weaker.

The germline CDR1 and CDR2 sequences are MNHEY and SVGAGI. This CDR3 region has 17 residues. V gave up 2 bases and J gave up 8 bases; unmatched junction bases: 10. TCRdb re-derived calls from the 5' RACE reads in MiXCR, one entry per CDR3 protein. The table lists approximately 500,000 distinct CDR3 sequences, over 12% of them singletons, with 0.44% in the top ten. Note on this clonotype: Its target is not known.

These records were also assigned to another study, of yellow fever vaccine responses in identical twins. As reported in that work: Vaccine-induced T cell responses in twins were reportedly observed to appear partly convergent, partly personalized.

V gene TRBV6-5 combines with J gene TRBJ2-1, with TRBD2 matching 12 bases. The TCR sequence derives from a woman under 30 in good health. Sequenced: CD4+ T cells sorted from blood. The CDR3 sequence is CASSYHASGGAQDEQFF. CDR3 coding DNA: TGTGCCAGCAGTTACCACGCTAGCGGGGGGGCCCAGGATGAGCAGTTCTTC.